This TCR beta chain was recorded in a study of T cells in Graves' hyperthyroidism and ophthalmopathy. Study-wide background: Sampling of peripheral blood happened at initial diagnosis, prior to any treatment.

This clonotype was counted ten times or more. Diagnostic assessment was based on clinical symptoms, serum thyroxine and TRAb, thyroid ultrasound and orbital computed tomography. Unmatched junction bases numbered 5, after V lost 5 bases and J lost 1 base. Germline V CDR1 and CDR2: MNHEY, SMNVEV (reference sequence). The CDR3 is 17 residues long. RNA transcripts gave rise to amplified TCR beta CDR3 regions. First-round RT-PCR of the TCR CDR3 relied on the HTBI primer set. Using its own MiXCR run on the multiplex PCR reads, TCRdb lists one record per CDR3 protein. The data hold fewer than 400,000 distinct CDR3 sequences, with 20% to 25% observed a single time.

Sequencing input: blood. V and J are TRBV27 and TRBJ2-7; 16 nucleotides align to TRBD2. The receptor was derived from a middle-aged man with Graves' hyperthyroidism. Here the CDR3 reads CASSTPGLAGGSYEQYF. CDR3 nucleotides: TGTGCCAGCAGTACTCCGGGACTAGCGGGAGGGTCCTACGAGCAGTACTTC.